The following is a TCR beta chain sequence with its context. This clonotype was observed a single time. Its antigen remains undetermined. Within one base of it there is no much larger clone, and no base qualities were kept. One read alone lends weak support. This sample is drawn from a study of low-dose radiotherapy and immunotherapy resistance in tumors (dated by TCRdb to between 2021 and 2024). About the investigation overall: Cohort 1 received 0.5 Gy per fraction every 2 weeks, with a prescribed total PTV dose of 6.5 Gy. Cohort 2 received 1 Gy per fraction every two weeks, with a total of 13 Gy over 26 weeks. Nivolumab was administered intravenously as a 240 mg flat dose every two weeks, and ipilimumab was administered intravenously at 1 mg/kg every six weeks. Every two weeks, patients got intravenous cyclophosphamide at 200 mg/m2, given one day ahead of each radiation and immunotherapy administration. Aspirin 300 mg was taken orally once daily by patients for four cycles, starting on cycle 1 day 1. Randomization of trial participants into treatment groups was not performed. The translational analysis covered eight patients: three from the first dose cohort and the first five from the second dose cohort.

The V end loses 5 bases and the J end loses 6 bases, and a stretch of 11 bases separates them. CDR1 and CDR2, per the germline V gene (reference sequence), are LNHDA and SQIVND. From cysteine to phenylalanine, the CDR3 is 13 amino acids long. The retained sequence is limited to the CDR3, 39 bases, with the frame set at the first base. The donors came from RACIN, which was a single-arm phase I dose-escalation trial that paired nivolumab and ipilimumab with aspirin, low-dose cyclophosphamide and low-dose radiotherapy. Eligible patients had advanced, TIL-negative solid tumors. First-strand cDNA was synthesized with Superscript III and a set of TRAV- and TRBV-specific primers, covering both TCRalpha and TCRbeta chains. TCRs were amplified with Phusion for about 21 PCR cycles, with a constant-region primer paired with the adapter attached to the V primers. Isolated mRNA was amplified with the MessageAmp II aRNA Amplification Kit, using a roughly 15-hour in vitro transcription at 37°C. The Dynabeads mRNA DIRECT Purification Kit was used to isolate the mRNA for TCR sequencing. A second approximately 23-cycle Phusion PCR added indexed Illumina adapters, and products were purified with AMPure XP beads. The paper's data handling went like this. Using custom Perl scripts, TCR sequences that encoded the same protein were pooled, out-of-frame sequences were dropped, and the abundance of each clonotype was calculated. Any TCR sequence backed by just one read was left out of the analysis. The metrics used to describe the repertoires included Shannon entropy, Gini index, clonality, richness, and the frequency of TCRs shared between repertoires. Clones were called with MiXCR by TCRdb after fastp trimmed the public reads at Q25, and only in-frame beta chains were retained. CDR3 protein sequences are deduplicated, and each keeps its most common genes and DNA. TCRdb, not the authors, supplied the V and J calls. In all, the sample holds about 12,000 distinct CDR3 sequences, and about four fifths of those were seen once. The top ten hold roughly 3.1% of the sample.

The V and J segments used are TRBV19 and TRBJ2-1, with an unclear D gene assignment. The source of this sequence is a human donor with advanced metastatic prostate, ovarian, gallbladder or colorectal cancer (not recorded which). This table probably holds off-target reads from a library built for another chain. The CDR3 corresponds to CASSPPSRNEQFF. Read as DNA, the sequence is TGTGCCAGTAGTCCCCCCTCGCGCAATGAGCAGTTCTTC.